This TCR beta chain was documented in a study of response to subunit inactivated influenza vaccine. Germline-derived CDR1 and CDR2 are SGHTA and FQGNSA. The V gene end was trimmed by 3 bases and the J gene end by 7 bases; junction bases not matched to a gene: 4. This CDR3 is built from 15 residues. Study observations and caveats: Each seasonal flu vaccination may recruit only limited new T cells, authors suggested.

In its sample, this clonotype was seen many times. Its antigen is not known. One entry per CDR3 protein results from TCRdb running MiXCR on the RT-PCR reads. The data hold about half a million distinct CDR3 sequences, with around 9.9% observed a single time. The starting material was PBMCs from blood, obtained 45 days after vaccination. The TCR was taken from a man aged 50 to 60 who received an inactivated influenza vaccine. The gene calls are TRBV7-2 and TRBJ1-6, with TRBD1 matching 9 bases. The CDR3 spells CASSLGQGGNSPLHF. The CDR3 DNA reads TGTGCCAGCAGCTTGGGACAGGGAGGGAATTCACCCCTCCACTTT.